This T cell receptor (beta chain) came from a study of cytomegalovirus exposure and HLA in healthy donors. Findings of the study overall: TCR beta chains associated with HLA were, in a later analysis, more clonally expanded than equally common others. Indistinguishable V segments such as TRBV6-2 and TRBV6-3 were excluded. Sequence variants that were highly shared formed a cluster that was likely a sequencing artifact.

This CDR3 comprises 16 residues. Germline values: CDR1 GTSNPN, CDR2 SVGIG (reference sequence). V lost 0 bases, J lost 5 bases, and 9 bases stayed unmatched. The PCR was carried out with 60 Vbeta primers and 13 Jbeta primers. TCRdb's table, derived via immunoSEQ multiplex PCR, lists solely in-frame clones and lacks some. Among about 170,000 clones listed, approximately 88% were seen once. As for this clone: Its matching antigen is unknown.

The donors were healthy bone marrow donors. The clonotype originates from a boy aged 2-15 years in good health and CMV-seronegative. Sequencing was done on a sample of PBMCs. The chain employs TRBV30 and TRBJ1-4; 7 bases are a match to TRBD1. The CDR3 region is CAWSVLSPGGNEKLFF. CDR3 bases: TGTGCCTGGAGTGTTCTTTCCCCAGGGGGGAATGAAAAACTGTTTTTT.